One and the same sample provided the 8 T cell receptor beta chains below, sequenced in a study of technical replicates of blood from a few donors. Sequencing used immunoSEQ multiplex PCR; TCRdb keeps in-frame clones, though not all of them. The table has some 94,000 clones, about 95% seen once. Sequenced material: T cells isolated from PBMCs. The receptor source for this set is a human donor in good health.

V gene TRBV27 combines with J gene TRBJ2-3; 10 bases agree with TRBD2. The length of the CDR3 is 14 residues. Germline CDR1 MNHEY, CDR2 SMNVEV (reference sequence). The CDR3 is CGGPGLAGTDTQYF. Written as DNA, the CDR3 is TGTGGCGGACCCGGACTAGCGGGCACAGATACGCAGTATTTT.

The CDR3 nucleotides are TGTGCCAGCAGTGATAGGGCTAGCCCCTATCGCGGGGAGCTGTTTTTT. It encodes CASSDRASPYRGELFF. The chain uses TRBV25-1 and TRBJ2-2; D is perhaps TRBD2 (5 bases). Germline CDR1 is MGHDK and CDR2 is SYGVNS. V was pared by 3 bases and J by 7 bases, with 18 bases between. CDR3 length: 16 amino acids.

V gene TRBV19 combines with J gene TRBJ1-3, with D perhaps matching TRBD1 (6 bases). V lost 9 bases to trimming and J lost 2 bases, with 8 bases between them. CDR3 length: 12 residues. Per the germline V gene, CDR1 is LNHDA and CDR2 is SQIVND (reference sequence). CDR3 in DNA: TGTGCCAGCCGGACAGCTGGAAACACCATATATTTT. Translating it yields CASRTAGNTIYF.

This chain links TRBV14 with TRBJ2-7; the D gene is possibly TRBD1 (6 bases). V lost 4 bases, J lost 6 bases, and 16 bases lay in between. The CDR3 consists of 14 residues. Germline CDR1 SGHDN, CDR2 FVKESK. The CDR3 nucleotides read TGTGCCAGCAGCCCTCTAGGGGGATCAGCCGAGCAGTACTTC. Its translation: CASSPLGGSAEQYF.

The chain employs TRBV11-3 and TRBJ1-2, with D uncertain. CDR3 length: 13 residues. The germline V gene encodes CDR1 SGHNT and CDR2 YENEEA. Trimming took off 0 bases at V and 5 bases at J, with 7 bases between the two ends. CDR3 in amino acids: CASSLDGLYGYTF. CDR3 nucleotide sequence: TGTGCCAGCAGCTTAGATGGTCTATATGGCTACACCTTC. Based on the CDR3 plus reference TRBV11-3 and TRBJ1-2, the full variable domain is EAGVVQSPRYKIIEKKQPVAFWCNPISGHNTLYWYLQNLGQGPELLIRYENEEAVDDSQLPKDRFSAERLKGVDSTLKIQPAELGDSAVYLCASSLDGLYGYTFGSGTRLTVV.

This chain connects TRBV15 to TRBJ1-1; a weak D match, TRBD1 (5 bases). There are 13 residues in the CDR3. The germline V and J ends were trimmed by 1 base and 6 bases, with 9 bases remaining between them. Germline assignment: CDR1 LNHNV and CDR2 YYDKDF (reference sequence). This CDR3 is CATSRVSGAEAFF. The DNA for the CDR3 is TGTGCCACCAGCAGAGTCTCGGGGGCTGAAGCTTTCTTT.

The CDR3 DNA sequence: TGTGCCACCAGCAGAGATCAGGCTATGGTGGGGGCCGAAGCTTTCTTT. Protein: CATSRDQAMVGAEAFF. V is TRBV15 and J is TRBJ1-1; D possibly corresponds to TRBD1 (6 bases). V gave up 0 bases and J gave up 8 bases, with 19 bases separating them. The CDR3 is 16 amino acids. From germline, CDR1 is LNHNV and CDR2 YYDKDF (reference sequence). The whole variable domain, remainder taken from reference TRBV15 and TRBJ1-1, is DAMVIQNPRYQVTQFGKPVTLSCSQTLNHNVMYWYQQKSSQAPKLLFHYYDKDFNNEADTPDNFQSRRPNTSFCFLDIRSPGLGDTAMYLCATSRDQAMVGAEAFFGQGTRLTVV.

The genes are TRBV30 and TRBJ2-3, with 7 bases aligning to TRBD2. Germline-derived CDR1 and CDR2 are GTSNPN and SVGIG (reference sequence). This CDR3 has 16 residues. The junction had 9 bases not matched to a gene; V was cut back by 1 base and J by 2 bases. Here the CDR3 reads CAWSDTERDSTDTQYF. The CDR3 DNA reads TGTGCCTGGAGTGACACCGAGCGGGACTCCACAGATACGCAGTATTTT.